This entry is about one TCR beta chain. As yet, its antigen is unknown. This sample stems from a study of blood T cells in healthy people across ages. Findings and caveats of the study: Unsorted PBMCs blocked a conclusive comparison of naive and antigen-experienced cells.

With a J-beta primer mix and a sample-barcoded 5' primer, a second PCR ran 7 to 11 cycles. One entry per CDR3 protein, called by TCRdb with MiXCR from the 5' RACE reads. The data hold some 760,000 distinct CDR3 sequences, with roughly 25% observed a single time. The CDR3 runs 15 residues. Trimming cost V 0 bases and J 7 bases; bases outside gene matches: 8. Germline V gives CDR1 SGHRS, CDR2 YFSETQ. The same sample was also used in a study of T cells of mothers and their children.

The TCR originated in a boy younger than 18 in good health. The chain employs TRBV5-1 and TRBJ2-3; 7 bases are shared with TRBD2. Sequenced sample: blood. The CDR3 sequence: CASSLASSGTHTQYF. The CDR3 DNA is TGCGCCAGCAGCTTGGCGTCTAGCGGAACGCATACGCAGTATTTT.